Each of the 16 T cell receptor beta chains below was sequenced from the same sample in a study of CD4 T cells in relation to SARS-CoV-2 and coronaviruses. No antigen is known for these receptors. Before the COVID-19 pandemic, during about 2010-2018, CD4+ T cells were taken from unexposed donors. CD4+ T cells were isolated from the cells after more than nine days of culture. TCRdb's copy holds only in-frame clones and misses some; the assay was immunoSEQ multiplex PCR. The sample yields 16,000 or so clones, about 82% seen once. The material sequenced was CD4+ T cells from PBMCs, cultured in vitro. All receptors come from a human donor in good health.

Only a few counts were recorded for this clone. The CDR3 reads CATRRGTGELFF. In nucleotides, the CDR3 is TGTGCCACCCGGAGAGGGACCGGGGAGCTGTTTTTT. This sequence joins TRBV24-1 and TRBJ2-2; TRBD2 might be the D (5 bases). The germline gives CDR1 KGHDR, CDR2 SFDVKD. V was shortened by 9 bases and J by 5 bases, with 9 bases between the two germline ends. The length of the CDR3 is 12 residues.

J is TRBJ2-3 and V is TRBV30; D is ambiguous. The CDR3 is 13 amino acids. Germline V gene lookup returns CDR1 GTSNPN and CDR2 SVGIG (reference sequence). The V end lost 4 bases, the J end lost 5 bases, and 13 bases lay between the germline ends. CDR3 in DNA: TGTGCCTGGACTCGGAGTTCGGGAGATACGCAGTATTTT. As protein: CAWTRSSGDTQYF.

The chain links TRBV5-1 to TRBJ1-1; D remains ambiguous. From germline, CDR1 is SGHRS and CDR2 YFSETQ. Between the trimmed V and J ends, which lost 1 base and 4 bases, there was a span of 11 bases. The CDR3 covers 14 residues. CDR3 coding DNA: TGCGCCAGCAGCTTGAATGGGGAGGGCACTGAAGCTTTCTTT. Protein product: CASSLNGEGTEAFF.

The chain links TRBV7-3 to TRBJ1-1; a weak D match, TRBD1 (5 bases). The CDR3 runs to 15 residues. With 0 bases removed from V and 1 base from J, the gap between germline ends came to 9 bases. Germline V gene data show CDR1 as SGHTA and CDR2 as FQGTGA. The CDR3: CASSLTSGGNTEAFF. The CDR3 DNA is TGTGCCAGCAGCTTAACGTCCGGGGGGAACACTGAAGCTTTCTTT.

The V call is TRBV9, the J call TRBJ1-1; unclear D gene. The germline gives CDR1 SGDLS, CDR2 YYNGEE. The CDR3 is 11 residues long. Trimming left V 4 bases short and J 6 bases short, with 7 bases between. The CDR3 coding sequence is TGTGCCAGCAGCCCCCGCCCTGAAGCTTTCTTT. Its translation: CASSPRPEAFF.

The chain is built from TRBV2 and TRBJ2-4; perhaps D is TRBD1 or TRBD2 (5 bases each). CDR3 length: 13 residues. Trimming left V 6 bases short and J 7 bases short, with 13 bases between. Germline-derived CDR1 and CDR2 are SNHLY and FYNNEI. The CDR3 here is CASSRDGRNIQYF. CDR3 coding DNA: TGTGCCAGCAGCCGGGACGGCCGGAACATTCAGTACTTC.

The V and J genes are TRBV5-4 and TRBJ2-7, with D hard to call. The length of the CDR3 is 14 residues. Trimming removed 4 bases at V and 1 base at J, with 12 bases between. The V gene's germline CDR1 is SGHNT and CDR2 YYREEE (reference sequence). This chain's CDR3 is CASSPNQLSYEQYF. In nucleotides, the CDR3 is TGTGCCAGCAGCCCGAACCAACTTTCCTACGAGCAGTACTTC. The full variable domain, with the rest looked up from reference TRBV5-4 and TRBJ2-7, is ETGVTQSPTHLIKTRGQQVTLRCSSQSGHNTVSWYQQALGQGPQFIFQYYREEENGRGNFPPRFSGLQFPNYSSELNVNALELDDSALYLCASSPNQLSYEQYFGPGTRLTVT.

V gene TRBV5-1 combines with J gene TRBJ2-2; D ambiguous. The CDR3 consists of 14 residues. The V gene lost 2 bases and the J gene lost 2 bases, with 7 bases spanning the gap. Germline values: CDR1 SGHRS, CDR2 YFSETQ. In nucleotides, the CDR3 is TGCGCCAGCAGCTTATTCCAAAACACCGGGGAGCTGTTTTTT. Amino acid sequence: CASSLFQNTGELFF.

The J gene is TRBJ2-1, the V gene TRBV24-1; 9 bases agree with TRBD2. With V trimmed by 4 bases and J by 2 bases, 5 bases remained unmatched. From germline, CDR1 is KGHDR and CDR2 SFDVKD. This CDR3 comprises 16 residues. CDR3 in DNA: TGTGCCACCAGTGACCCGACTAGCGGAACCTACAATGAGCAGTTCTTC. Translating it yields CATSDPTSGTYNEQFF.

This rearrangement joins TRBV4-1 to TRBJ1-1, with D tentatively TRBD1 (5 bases). The CDR3 has 14 residues. Germline-derived CDR1 and CDR2 are MGHRA and YSYEKL. The V end lost 0 bases, the J end lost 10 bases, and 15 bases lay between the germline ends. CDR3 nucleotides: TGCGCCAGCAGCCAAGAAGCCCGGGACTCGGGAGCTTTCTTT. Encoded protein: CASSQEARDSGAFF.

The chain is built from TRBV4-2 and TRBJ1-1; a possible D gene is TRBD1 (5 bases). The V end lost 0 bases, the J end lost 6 bases, and 11 bases lay between the germline ends. Germline CDR1 reads LGHNA; CDR2 reads YNFKEQ. The CDR3 extends over 14 amino acids. CDR3: CASSQDRGVSEAFF. In DNA, the CDR3 is TGTGCCAGCAGCCAAGATCGGGGGGTTTCTGAAGCTTTCTTT.

This chain joins TRBV7-9 and TRBJ2-5; 7 bases line up with TRBD2. The CDR3 spans 15 residues. J lost 3 bases, V lost 5 bases, and 9 bases had no gene match. Germline CDR1 and CDR2: SEHNR and FQNEAQ (reference sequence). The CDR3 reads CASSPRDLAEETQYF. In nucleotides, the CDR3 is TGTGCCAGCAGCCCACGGGATCTAGCGGAAGAGACCCAGTACTTC.

The V and J genes are TRBV3-1 (or the pseudogene TRBV3-2) and TRBJ1-4; D gene uncertain. Germline V gene sequence: CDR1 LGHDT, CDR2 YNNKEL (reference sequence). The CDR3 contains 13 residues. Deletions cut 10 bases from V and 5 bases from J, with 14 bases between. The chain's CDR3 is CATRTSSNEKLFF. For the CDR3, the DNA is TGTGCCACTCGGACCTCCTCAAATGAAAAACTGTTTTTT.

The gene calls are TRBV19 and TRBJ2-7; a possible D gene is TRBD1 (5 bases). V was clipped by 2 bases and J by 4 bases, with 15 bases between them. This CDR3 region has 15 residues. From germline, CDR1 is LNHDA and CDR2 SQIVND (reference sequence). The CDR3 nucleotides read TGTGCCAGTAGTATAACCGGCGGCGACAGATACGAGCAGTACTTC. This sequence encodes CASSITGGDRYEQYF.

J is TRBJ2-7 and V is TRBV27; 9 positions match TRBD2. CDR3 size: 18 residues. V lost 5 bases, J lost 2 bases, and 16 bases stayed unmatched. Germline-derived CDR1 and CDR2 are MNHEY and SMNVEV (reference sequence). The CDR3 DNA follows: TGTGCCAGCAGTCTTAATCCCTTCGGGGCTAGCGGGACCTACGAGCAGTACTTC. It encodes CASSLNPFGASGTYEQYF.

The CDR3 is CASRRPSRNEQFF. The CDR3 DNA follows: TGTGCCAGCAGACGGCCTAGCAGAAATGAGCAGTTCTTC. This chain links TRBV6-5 with TRBJ2-1, with D possibly being TRBD2 (5 bases). Per the germline V gene, CDR1 is MNHEY and CDR2 is SVGAGI. Trimming took off 6 bases at V and 7 bases at J, with 13 bases between the two ends. CDR3 length equals 13 residues.